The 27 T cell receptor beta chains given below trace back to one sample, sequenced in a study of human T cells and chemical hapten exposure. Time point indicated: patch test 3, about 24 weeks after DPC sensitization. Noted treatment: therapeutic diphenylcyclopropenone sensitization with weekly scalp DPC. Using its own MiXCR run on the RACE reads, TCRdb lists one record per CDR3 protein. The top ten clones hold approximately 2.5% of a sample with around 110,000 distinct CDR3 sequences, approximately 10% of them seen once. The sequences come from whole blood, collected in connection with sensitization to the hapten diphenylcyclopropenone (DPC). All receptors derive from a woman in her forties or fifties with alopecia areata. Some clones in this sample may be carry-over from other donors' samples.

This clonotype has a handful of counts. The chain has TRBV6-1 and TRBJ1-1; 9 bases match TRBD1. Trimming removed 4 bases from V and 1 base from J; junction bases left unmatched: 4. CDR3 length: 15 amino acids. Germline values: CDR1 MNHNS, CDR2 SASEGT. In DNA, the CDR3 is TGTGCCAGCAGTGCACAGGGGGCCCGGAACACTGAAGCTTTCTTT. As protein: CASSAQGARNTEAFF.

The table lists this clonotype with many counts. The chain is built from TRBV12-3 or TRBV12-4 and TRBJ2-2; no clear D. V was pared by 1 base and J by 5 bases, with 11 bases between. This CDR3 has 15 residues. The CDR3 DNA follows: TGTGCCAGCAGTTTAGGGTCGGGTTGGACCGGGGAGCTGTTTTTT. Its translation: CASSLGSGWTGELFF.

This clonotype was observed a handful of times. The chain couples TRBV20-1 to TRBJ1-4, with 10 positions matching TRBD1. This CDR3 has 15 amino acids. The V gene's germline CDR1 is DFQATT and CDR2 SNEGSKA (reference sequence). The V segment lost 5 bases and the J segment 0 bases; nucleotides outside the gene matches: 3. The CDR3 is CSASDRGATNEKLFF. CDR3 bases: TGCAGTGCTTCGGACAGGGGGGCAACTAATGAAAAACTGTTTTTT.

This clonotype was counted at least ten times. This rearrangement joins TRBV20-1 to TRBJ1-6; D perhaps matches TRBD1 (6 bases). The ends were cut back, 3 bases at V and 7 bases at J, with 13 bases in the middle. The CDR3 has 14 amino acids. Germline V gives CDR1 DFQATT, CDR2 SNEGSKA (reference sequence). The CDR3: CSASGGTRNSPLHF. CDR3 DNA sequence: TGCAGTGCTAGTGGCGGGACAAGGAATTCACCCCTCCACTTT.

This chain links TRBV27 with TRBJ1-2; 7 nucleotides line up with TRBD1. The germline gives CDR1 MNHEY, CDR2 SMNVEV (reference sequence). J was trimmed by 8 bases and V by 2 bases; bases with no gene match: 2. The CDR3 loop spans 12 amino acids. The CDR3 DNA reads TGTGCCAGCAGTTTACCGGGACAGGGCTACACCTTC. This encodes CASSLPGQGYTF.

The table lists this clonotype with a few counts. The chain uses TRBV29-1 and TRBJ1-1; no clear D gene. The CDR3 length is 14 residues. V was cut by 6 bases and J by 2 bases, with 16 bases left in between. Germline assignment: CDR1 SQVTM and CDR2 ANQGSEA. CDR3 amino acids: CSVARPIHNTEAFF. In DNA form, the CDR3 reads TGCAGCGTCGCTCGTCCAATCCATAACACTGAAGCTTTCTTT.

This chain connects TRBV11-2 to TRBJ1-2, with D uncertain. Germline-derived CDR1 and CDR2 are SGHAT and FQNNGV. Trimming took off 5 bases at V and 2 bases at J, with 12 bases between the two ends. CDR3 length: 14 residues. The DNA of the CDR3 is TGTGCCAGCAGCCGGGAGGCGGGCAACTATGGCTACACCTTC. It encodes CASSREAGNYGYTF.

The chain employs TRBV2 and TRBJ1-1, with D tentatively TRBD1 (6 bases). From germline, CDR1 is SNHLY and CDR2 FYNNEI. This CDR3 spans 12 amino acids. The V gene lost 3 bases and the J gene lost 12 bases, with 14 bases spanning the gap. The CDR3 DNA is TGTGCCAGCAGTGATGGTAGGGGGAAAACTTTCTTT. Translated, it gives CASSDGRGKTFF.

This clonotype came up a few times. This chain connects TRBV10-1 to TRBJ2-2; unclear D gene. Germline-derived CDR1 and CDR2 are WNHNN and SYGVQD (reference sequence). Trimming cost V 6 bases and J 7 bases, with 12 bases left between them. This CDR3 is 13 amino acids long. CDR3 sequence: CASSLLQNGELFF. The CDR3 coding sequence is TGCGCCAGCAGCCTTCTTCAAAACGGGGAGCTGTTTTTT.

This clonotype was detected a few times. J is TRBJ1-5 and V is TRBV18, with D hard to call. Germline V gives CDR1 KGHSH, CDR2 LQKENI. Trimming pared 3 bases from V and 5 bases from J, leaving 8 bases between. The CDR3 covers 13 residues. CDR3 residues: CASSPYLDQPQHF. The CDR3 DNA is TGTGCCAGCTCACCGTATCTGGATCAGCCCCAGCATTTT.

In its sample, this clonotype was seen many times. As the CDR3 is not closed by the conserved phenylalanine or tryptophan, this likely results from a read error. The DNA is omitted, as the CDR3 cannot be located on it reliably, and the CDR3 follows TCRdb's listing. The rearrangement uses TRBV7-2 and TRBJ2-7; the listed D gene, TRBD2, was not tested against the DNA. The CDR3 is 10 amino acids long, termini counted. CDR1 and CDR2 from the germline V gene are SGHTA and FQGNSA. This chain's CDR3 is CASSLELGPS.

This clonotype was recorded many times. CDR3 nucleotides: TGTGCCAGCAGACGTGGGGCTGGGGCCAACGTCCTGACTTTC. Translated, it gives CASRRGAGANVLTF. J is TRBJ2-6 and V is TRBV6-2 or TRBV6-3, with D unclear. This CDR3 comprises 14 residues. The V end was cut by 6 bases, the J end by 2 bases, with 8 bases between. The germline CDR1 and CDR2 sequences are MNHEY and SVGEGT.

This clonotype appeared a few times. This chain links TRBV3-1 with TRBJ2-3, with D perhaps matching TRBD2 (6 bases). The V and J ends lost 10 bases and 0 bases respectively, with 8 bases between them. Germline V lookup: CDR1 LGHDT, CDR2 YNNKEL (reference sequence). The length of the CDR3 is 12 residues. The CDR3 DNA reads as TGTGCCACCCGGGGGAGCACAGATACGCAGTATTTT. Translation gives CATRGSTDTQYF.

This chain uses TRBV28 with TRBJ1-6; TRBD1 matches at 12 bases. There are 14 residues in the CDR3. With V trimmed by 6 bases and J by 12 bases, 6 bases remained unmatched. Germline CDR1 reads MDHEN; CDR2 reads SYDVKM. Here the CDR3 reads CASRLGQGARPLHF. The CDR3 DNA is TGTGCCAGCAGATTGGGACAGGGGGCGAGACCCCTCCACTTT.

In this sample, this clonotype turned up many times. Written as DNA, the CDR3 is TGCGCCAGCAGTGAACAGGGACTAGTCTTCTTC. It is translated as CASSEQGLVFF. V gene TRBV10-1 combines with J gene TRBJ2-1; 8 nucleotides align to TRBD2. With V trimmed by 3 bases and J by 16 bases, 5 bases remained unmatched. In germline, CDR1 is WNHNN, CDR2 SYGVQD (reference sequence). This CDR3 has 11 residues.

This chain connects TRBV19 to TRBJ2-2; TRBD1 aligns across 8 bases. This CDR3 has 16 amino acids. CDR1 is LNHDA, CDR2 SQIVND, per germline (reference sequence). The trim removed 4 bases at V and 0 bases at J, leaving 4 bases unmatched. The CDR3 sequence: CASSTKTGANTGELFF. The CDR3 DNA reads TGTGCCAGTAGTACGAAGACAGGGGCGAACACCGGGGAGCTGTTTTTT.

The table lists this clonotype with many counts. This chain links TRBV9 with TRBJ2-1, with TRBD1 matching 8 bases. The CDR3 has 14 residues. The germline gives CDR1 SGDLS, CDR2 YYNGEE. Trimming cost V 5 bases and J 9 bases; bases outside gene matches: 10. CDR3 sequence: CASSRTGSQSEQFF. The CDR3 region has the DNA TGTGCCAGCAGTCGGACAGGGTCCCAATCTGAGCAGTTCTTC.

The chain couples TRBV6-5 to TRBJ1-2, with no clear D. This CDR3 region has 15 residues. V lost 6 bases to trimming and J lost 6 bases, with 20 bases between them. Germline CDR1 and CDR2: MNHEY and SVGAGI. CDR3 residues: CASRLNPGPNHGYTF. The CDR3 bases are TGTGCCAGCAGACTTAACCCCGGGCCCAACCATGGCTACACCTTC.

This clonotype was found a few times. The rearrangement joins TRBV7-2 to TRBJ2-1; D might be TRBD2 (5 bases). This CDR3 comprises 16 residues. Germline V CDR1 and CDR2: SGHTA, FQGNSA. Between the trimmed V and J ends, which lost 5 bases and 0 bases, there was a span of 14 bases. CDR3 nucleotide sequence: TGTGCCAGCAGCCCTAGGACTGCCGACTCCTACAATGAGCAGTTCTTC. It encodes CASSPRTADSYNEQFF.

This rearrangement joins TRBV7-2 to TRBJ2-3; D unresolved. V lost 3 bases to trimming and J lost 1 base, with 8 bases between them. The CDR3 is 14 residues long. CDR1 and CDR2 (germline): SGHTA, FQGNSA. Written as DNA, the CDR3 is TGTGCCAGCAGCTTCCCGGACGGCACAGATACGCAGTATTTT. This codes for CASSFPDGTDTQYF.

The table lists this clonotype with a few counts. The CDR3 DNA sequence: TGTGCCAGCAGCCCCTGGACGGAAAGTAACTATGGCTACACCTTC. Translated, it gives CASSPWTESNYGYTF. The genes are TRBV6-5 and TRBJ1-2; unclear D gene. The CDR3 covers 15 residues. The germline gives CDR1 MNHEY, CDR2 SVGAGI. The V gene lost 6 bases and the J gene lost 1 base, with 15 bases spanning the gap.

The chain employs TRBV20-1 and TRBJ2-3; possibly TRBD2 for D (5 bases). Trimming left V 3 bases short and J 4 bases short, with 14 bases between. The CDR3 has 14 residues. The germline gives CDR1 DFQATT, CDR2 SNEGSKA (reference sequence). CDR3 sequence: CSASLFPGSDTQYF. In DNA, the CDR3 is TGCAGTGCTAGTTTGTTCCCGGGGTCAGATACGCAGTATTTT.

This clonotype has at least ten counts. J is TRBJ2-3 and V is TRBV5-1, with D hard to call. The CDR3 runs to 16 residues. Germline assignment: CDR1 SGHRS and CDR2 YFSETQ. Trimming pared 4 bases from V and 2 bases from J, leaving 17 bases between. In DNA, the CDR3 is TGCGCCAGCAGCCCCGCCCCGATAACTACCACAGATACGCAGTATTTT. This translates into CASSPAPITTTDTQYF.

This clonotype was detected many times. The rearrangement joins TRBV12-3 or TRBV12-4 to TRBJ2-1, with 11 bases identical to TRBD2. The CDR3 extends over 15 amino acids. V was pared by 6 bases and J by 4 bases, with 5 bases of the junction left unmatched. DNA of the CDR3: TGTGCCAGCAGGGGGACTAGCGGAAGATACAATGAGCAGTTCTTC. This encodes CASRGTSGRYNEQFF.

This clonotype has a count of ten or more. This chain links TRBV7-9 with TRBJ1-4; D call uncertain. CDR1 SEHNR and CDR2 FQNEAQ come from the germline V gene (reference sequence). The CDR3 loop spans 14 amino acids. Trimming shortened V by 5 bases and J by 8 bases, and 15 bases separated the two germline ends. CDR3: CASSLGGGEEKLFF. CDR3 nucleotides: TGTGCCAGCAGCCTCGGCGGCGGCGAGGAAAAACTGTTTTTT.

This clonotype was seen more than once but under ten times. CDR3 DNA sequence: TGTGCCAGCAGCTTAAACAGGGCAGGGAAGGGCACTGAAGCTTTCTTT. This gives the protein CASSLNRAGKGTEAFF. V is TRBV7-3 and J is TRBJ1-1, with D possibly being TRBD1 (6 bases). The CDR3 totals 16 residues. Trimming pared 1 base from V and 4 bases from J, leaving 16 bases between. The V gene's germline CDR1 is SGHTA and CDR2 FQGTGA. The full variable domain, in which reference TRBV7-3 and TRBJ1-1 provide the parts outside the CDR3, is GAGVSQTPSNKVTEKGKYVELRCDPISGHTALYWYRQSLGQGPEFLIYFQGTGAADDSGLPNDRFFAVRPEGSVSTLKIQRTERGDSAVYLCASSLNRAGKGTEAFFGQGTRLTVV.

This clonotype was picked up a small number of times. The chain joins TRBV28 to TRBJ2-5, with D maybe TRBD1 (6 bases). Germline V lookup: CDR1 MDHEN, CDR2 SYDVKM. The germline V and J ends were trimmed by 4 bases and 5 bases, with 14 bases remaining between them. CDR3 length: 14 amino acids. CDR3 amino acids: CASSSSGVLETQYF. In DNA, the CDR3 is TGTGCCAGCAGTTCTTCAGGGGTCTTGGAGACCCAGTACTTC.